Below, one T cell receptor beta chain is given with its context. Germline values: CDR1 SGHRS, CDR2 YFSETQ. V lost 4 bases, J lost 4 bases, and 12 bases lay in between. CDR3 length: 14 residues. Source study methods: Amplified reference gene primers provided the basis for estimating nucleated cell counts. Generated by immunoSEQ multiplex PCR, the TCRdb table keeps only in-frame clones and is missing some. V, J and clone size are taken as reported in that table, and D and trimming were inferred from the DNA itself. The table has about 170,000 clones, around nine tenths seen once. The entry originates in a study of blood T cell repertoires in COVID-19. Study details: PBMCs, B-cell-depleted T cells, or T cells provided the cDNA or gDNA that made up the material.

V gene TRBV5-1 combines with J gene TRBJ1-3; D possibly corresponds to TRBD1 (5 bases). This receptor was taken from a man younger than 30 with active or convalescent COVID-19. The sample comprised peripheral blood. The CDR3, as DNA: TGCGCCAGCAGCGGGGCGGCAGGGGGAAACACCATATATTTT. Its protein product is CASSGAAGGNTIYF.